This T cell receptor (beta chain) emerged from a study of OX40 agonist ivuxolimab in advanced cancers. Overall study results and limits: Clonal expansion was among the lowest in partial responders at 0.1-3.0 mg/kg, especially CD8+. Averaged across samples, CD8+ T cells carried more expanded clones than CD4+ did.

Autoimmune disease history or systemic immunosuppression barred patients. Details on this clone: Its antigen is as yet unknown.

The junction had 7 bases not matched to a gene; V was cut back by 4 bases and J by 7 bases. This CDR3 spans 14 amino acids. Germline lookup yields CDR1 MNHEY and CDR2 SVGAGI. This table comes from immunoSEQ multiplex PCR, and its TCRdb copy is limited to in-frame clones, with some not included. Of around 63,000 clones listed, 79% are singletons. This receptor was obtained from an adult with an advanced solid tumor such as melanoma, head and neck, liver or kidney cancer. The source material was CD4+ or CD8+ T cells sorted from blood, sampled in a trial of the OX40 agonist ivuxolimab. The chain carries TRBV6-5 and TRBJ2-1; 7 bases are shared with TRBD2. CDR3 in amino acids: CASSLDGEGNEQFF. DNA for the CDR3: TGTGCCAGCAGTTTGGACGGGGAGGGGAATGAGCAGTTCTTC.